This passage covers 5 T cell receptor beta chains from one sample sequenced in a study of OX40 agonist ivuxolimab in advanced cancers. TCRdb's copy holds only in-frame clones and misses some; the assay was immunoSEQ multiplex PCR. In the table there are tens of thousands of clones, just under 95% of which are singletons. Sequenced here: CD4+ or CD8+ T cells sorted from blood, sampled in a trial of the OX40 agonist ivuxolimab. The receptors here all came from an adult with an advanced solid tumor such as melanoma, head and neck, liver or kidney cancer.

This chain uses TRBV10-1 with TRBJ2-2; D perhaps matches TRBD2 (5 bases). V gave up 0 bases and J gave up 0 bases, with 14 bases separating them. The CDR3 extends over 18 amino acids. Germline CDR1 WNHNN, CDR2 SYGVQD (reference sequence). In DNA form, the CDR3 reads TGCGCCAGCAGTGAGTCTAATTGGCGGGCTTCGAACACCGGGGAGCTGTTTTTT. Its protein product is CASSESNWRASNTGELFF.

The rearrangement joins TRBV28 to TRBJ1-1; D gene uncertain. The CDR3 is 11 amino acids. Deletions cut 2 bases from V and 8 bases from J, with 6 bases between. Germline V lookup: CDR1 MDHEN, CDR2 SYDVKM. The chain's CDR3 is CASSLAVEAFF. The DNA for the CDR3 is TGTGCCAGCAGTTTAGCCGTCGAAGCTTTCTTT.

The chain joins TRBV19 to TRBJ2-5, with no clear D. V lost 0 bases and J lost 1, with 9 bases in between. The CDR3 consists of 15 residues. Germline CDR1 and CDR2: LNHDA and SQIVND (reference sequence). CDR3 sequence reads: CASSIDAAPQETQYF. CDR3 nucleotide sequence: TGTGCCAGTAGTATAGATGCAGCTCCCCAAGAGACCCAGTACTTC.

This clone was recorded only once. The rearrangement uses TRBV2 and TRBJ2-1; tentative D call: TRBD2 (5 bases). CDR1 SNHLY and CDR2 FYNNEI come from the germline V gene. The CDR3 loop spans 16 amino acids. Trimming took 3 bases from V and 0 from J, leaving 12 bases between them. The CDR3 nucleotides are TGTGCCAGCAGTGACCCGGGGTCAGGCTCCTACAATGAGCAGTTCTTC. Translating it yields CASSDPGSGSYNEQFF.

The DNA for the CDR3 is TGTGCAAGTCCCCAGCAGGGGACAGGGGGAGGGAGGACTGAAGCTTTCTTT. This translates into CASPQQGTGGGRTEAFF. The chain is built from TRBV12-2 and TRBJ1-1; the table's D call, TRBD1, has no DNA check behind it. TRBV12-2 represents a pseudogene. This CDR3 is 17 amino acids long.